A single sample is the source of the 21 T cell receptor beta chains below, sequenced in a study of tumor and adjacent non-tumor tissue in lung cancer. The template was RNA from unsorted bulk tissue. A modified ARM-PCR protocol with three rounds of nested PCR amplified TCRbeta. TCRdb redid the calling of the multiplex PCR reads with MiXCR, one entry per CDR3 protein. Of roughly 93,000 distinct CDR3 sequences detected, roughly 66% appear once; the ten largest clones hold 15% to 20%. Source material: lung tumor tissue. All receptors come from a man in his 60s with non-small cell lung cancer.

This clonotype appeared a few times. At one boundary the junction diverges from the germline segment, which might be a read error. The rearrangement uses TRBV6-2 or TRBV6-3 and TRBJ2-1; D unresolved. The CDR3 covers 14 residues. Per the germline V gene, CDR1 is MNHEY and CDR2 is SVGEGT. In DNA form, the CDR3 reads TGTGCCAGCAGTGGGTCGGGCAGCTATAATGATCAGTTCTTC. It codes for CASSGSGSYNDQFF.

To note about this clonotype: At one boundary the junction diverges from the germline segment, which might be a read error. The chain uses TRBV5-6 and TRBJ2-7, with TRBD2 matching 7 bases. Germline CDR1 reads SGHDT; CDR2 reads YYEEEE. CDR3 size: 15 residues. The CDR3 DNA reads TGTGCTAGCAACGGGGCGGGAGTATCTTACTACGAGCAGTACTTC. It is translated as CASNGAGVSYYEQYF. The full variable domain, rest sourced from reference TRBV5-6 and TRBJ2-7, is DAGVTQSPTHLIKTRGQQVTLRCSPKSGHDTVSWYQQALGQGPQFIFQYYEEEERQRGNFPDRFSGHQFPNYSSELNVNALLLGDSALYLCASNGAGVSYYEQYFGPGTRLTVT.

Notes on this clonotype: At one of its ends the junction is not consistent with the germline gene, which may arise from a read error. The chain combines TRBV4-3 with TRBJ2-3; possibly TRBD2 for D (5 bases). Germline V CDR1 and CDR2: LGHNA, YSLEER. The CDR3 runs 18 residues. The CDR3 nucleotides read TGTGCCAGCAGCCGAGTCTCGGAGGAGGCGACAAGCACAGATACGCAGTATTTT. Translation gives CASSRVSEEATSTDTQYF.

A note on this clonotype: The junction departs from germline at one end; a sequencing error may be responsible. This chain links TRBV9 with TRBJ2-5; D call uncertain. The CDR3 sequence is 15 residues long. Looked up from germline, CDR1 is SGDLS and CDR2 is YYNGEE. CDR3 in DNA: TGTGCCAGCAGCGTCGACACCCGAGGAGTAGAGACCCAGTACTTT. Translated: CASSVDTRGVETQYF.

A single count supports this clonotype. One junction end disagrees with the germline gene, perhaps due to a read error. V is TRBV12-3 or TRBV12-4 and J is TRBJ1-2, with 8 bases lining up with TRBD1. This CDR3 region has 14 residues. CDR3 region: CASSGQGGIYGCTF. The CDR3 DNA sequence: TGTGCCAGCAGCGGACAGGGTGGGATCTATGGCTGCACCTTC.

This clonotype came up once. Because the CDR3 is missing its conserved closing phenylalanine or tryptophan, this is likely a read error. Because the CDR3's place on the DNA is in doubt, the DNA is left out and the CDR3 is given as listed by TCRdb. CDR3 loop: CANSLMLDTYSNQPLHL. V usage is TRBV12-3 or TRBV12-4 and J usage is TRBJ1-5; TRBD1, the table's D call, was not compared with the DNA. Inclusive of both ends, the CDR3 amounts to 17 amino acids.

This clonotype was counted many times. The chain is built from TRBV15 and TRBJ2-5; tentatively, D is TRBD1 (5 bases). This CDR3 region has 12 residues. Trimming stripped 3 bases from V and 4 bases from J, with 6 bases between. CDR1 LNHNV and CDR2 YYDKDF come from the germline V gene (reference sequence). CDR3 in amino acids: CATSRQGETQYF. The CDR3 DNA reads TGTGCCACCAGCAGGCAGGGAGAGACCCAGTACTTC.

A word on this clonotype: At one of its ends the junction is not consistent with the germline gene, which may arise from a read error. This CDR3 is CASNPGPYNDQVF. In DNA form, the CDR3 reads TGTGCCAGCAACCCGGGACCCTACAATGACCAGGTCTTC. V and J are TRBV11-3 and TRBJ2-1, with D tentatively TRBD1 or TRBD2 (5 bases each). Germline V gives CDR1 SGHNT, CDR2 YENEEA. The CDR3 runs 13 residues.

This chain links TRBV29-1 with TRBJ2-4; D is undetermined. V was trimmed by 8 bases and J by 3 bases, leaving 17 bases between them. CDR1 and CDR2 (germline): SQVTM, ANQGSEA. The CDR3 runs 14 residues. The CDR3 loop is CSIRPVLVKNIQYF. CDR3 sequence (DNA): TGCAGCATCAGGCCGGTCCTTGTCAAAAACATTCAGTACTTC.

The sample holds many counts of this clonotype. The chain combines TRBV6-5 with TRBJ1-2; tentatively, D is TRBD1 (5 bases). Germline V lookup: CDR1 MNHEY, CDR2 SVGAGI. The CDR3 runs 13 residues. Between the trimmed V and J ends, which lost 2 bases and 6 bases, there was a span of 10 bases. The CDR3: CASSYRTTDGYTF. As DNA, the CDR3 is TGTGCCAGCAGTTACCGGACGACAGATGGCTACACCTTC.

A note on this clonotype: Germline and junction disagree at one end, which may indicate a read error. V usage is TRBV20-1 and J usage is TRBJ2-1, with 11 bases matching TRBD2. CDR1 DFQATT and CDR2 SNEGSKA come from the germline V gene (reference sequence). This CDR3 comprises 19 residues. The CDR3 spells CSARDGGKGTSGIHYEQFF. Written as DNA, the CDR3 is TGCAGCGCTAGAGATGGTGGGAAAGGGACTAGCGGCATTCACTATGAGCAGTTCTTC.

The chain joins TRBV29-1 to TRBJ2-5; TRBD2 aligns across 9 bases. CDR3 length: 15 residues. The junction had 13 bases not matched to a gene; V was cut back by 6 bases and J by 5 bases. Germline CDR1 SQVTM, CDR2 ANQGSEA. The CDR3 region has the DNA TGCAGCGTGGCCGCGGCGGGCGGGAGGGTGGAGACCCAGTACTTC. Encoded protein: CSVAAAGGRVETQYF. The full variable domain, in which reference TRBV29-1 and TRBJ2-5 provide the parts outside the CDR3, is SAVISQKPSRDICQRGTSLTIQCQVDSQVTMMFWYRQQPGQSLTLIATANQGSEATYESGFVIDKFPISRPNLTFSTLTVSNMSPEDSSIYLCSVAAAGGRVETQYFGPGTRLLVL.

The table lists this clonotype with many counts. The chain is built from TRBV4-1 and TRBJ1-1, with 9 bases fitting TRBD1. This CDR3 is built from 16 residues. Trimming at V came to 5 bases and at J to 1 base, leaving 8 bases not matched to a gene. CDR1 and CDR2 (germline): MGHRA, YSYEKL. The CDR3 DNA reads as TGCGCCAGCAGCACACCGGGACAGGGCCCGAACACTGAAGCTTTCTTT. This translates into CASSTPGQGPNTEAFF.

To note about this clonotype: At one end, the junction sequence differs from germline, possibly due to a read error. V usage is TRBV30 and J usage is TRBJ1-2, with 7 nucleotides matching TRBD1. The CDR3 contains 12 residues. Germline V gives CDR1 GTSNPN, CDR2 SVGIG (reference sequence). The CDR3: CARSGQARGYTF. DNA of the CDR3: TGTGCCCGGAGTGGACAGGCGCGTGGCTACACCTTC.

As to this clonotype: The junction departs from the called germline gene at one end, perhaps through a read error. The CDR3 DNA reads as TGTGCCAGCAGTCAAATCGGGACAGGCGCTGAAAAACTTCTTTTT. Translated: CASSQIGTGAEKLLF. The chain links TRBV6-1 to TRBJ1-4, with TRBD1 identical over 8 bases. The length of the CDR3 is 15 residues. Germline V CDR1 and CDR2: MNHNS, SASEGT.

This sequence joins TRBV2 and TRBJ2-5, with TRBD1 matching over 8 bases. The CDR3 totals 16 residues. The germline gives CDR1 SNHLY, CDR2 FYNNEI. V lost 5 bases, J lost 2 bases, and 10 bases stayed unmatched. The CDR3 DNA reads TGTGCCAGCAGTTACTTTCGGACAGGGCCTCAAGAGACCCAGTACTTC. Its translation: CASSYFRTGPQETQYF.

This chain connects TRBV9 to TRBJ1-6, with D possibly matching TRBD1 (5 bases). The germline V and J ends were trimmed by 3 bases and 7 bases, with 14 bases remaining between them. The CDR3 length is 15 residues. Germline CDR1 SGDLS, CDR2 YYNGEE. The CDR3 bases are TGTGCCAGCAGCGGTACCCGACAGTCGAATTCACCCCTCCACTTT. Protein product: CASSGTRQSNSPLHF.

Remarks on this clonotype: Because it lacks the conserved phenylalanine or tryptophan at the end, this CDR3 is likely a read error. The chain joins TRBV12-3 or TRBV12-4 to TRBJ2-2, with TRBD2 identical over 8 bases. J lost 4 bases, V lost 2 bases, and 9 bases had no gene match. The CDR3 loop spans 17 amino acids. The CDR3 coding sequence is TGTGCCAGCAGTTTACAACTGGCGGGAGGAAGCACCGGGGAGCTGTTTTAT. Encoded protein: CASSLQLAGGSTGELFY.

To note about this clonotype: A read error is possible here, since a much larger clone lies one base away. The V call is TRBV29-1, the J call TRBJ1-4, with TRBD1 identical over 9 bases. Germline-derived CDR1 and CDR2 are SQVTM and ANQGSEA. This CDR3 has 13 amino acids. For the CDR3, the DNA is TGCAGCGTTGGAGAAACAGGGGGCTTCTATAAGATTTTT. Protein sequence: CSVGETGGFYKIF.

The chain is built from TRBV5-6 and TRBJ1-5; D is undetermined. Germline V CDR1 and CDR2: SGHDT, YYEEEE. This CDR3 comprises 15 residues. The CDR3 bases are TGTGTCATCAGCCTAGGACCCAGGTCGGTCCAGCCCCAGCATTTT. This translates into CVISLGPRSVQPQHF.

This clonotype was found a few times. Sequence at one end of the junction differs from germline and may be a read error. The chain recombines TRBV6-5 with TRBJ1-1, with 7 bases fitting TRBD1. Germline values: CDR1 MNHEY, CDR2 SVGAGI. The CDR3 extends over 14 amino acids. For the CDR3, the DNA is TGTGCCAGCAGTTACAGGGGGCTGAACACTAAAGCTTTCTTT. Protein: CASSYRGLNTKAFF.